The 25 T cell receptor beta chains below come from one sample, sequenced in a study of OX40 agonist ivuxolimab in advanced cancers. Clones were sequenced by immunoSEQ multiplex PCR, and TCRdb holds only the in-frame ones, with some missing. The sample lists about 33,000 clones, about four fifths occurring once. The sample consisted of CD4+ or CD8+ T cells sorted from blood, taken in a trial of the OX40 agonist ivuxolimab. The receptors were sampled from an adult with an advanced solid tumor such as melanoma, head and neck, liver or kidney cancer.

V and J are TRBV10-3 and TRBJ2-7, with 7 bases lining up with TRBD2. The CDR3 is 15 residues long. Losses at the gene ends were 3 bases for V and 3 bases for J; bases not matched to a gene: 8. Germline assignment: CDR1 ENHRY and CDR2 SYGVKD. CDR3 sequence reads: CAISELSRERYEQYF. CDR3 bases: TGTGCCATCAGTGAATTGTCGCGGGAGCGCTACGAGCAGTACTTC.

This rearrangement joins TRBV4-1 to TRBJ2-5, with 8 bases fitting TRBD2. The CDR3 has 17 amino acids. Germline CDR1 MGHRA, CDR2 YSYEKL. V gave up 2 bases and J gave up 0 bases; unmatched junction bases: 8. CDR3 DNA sequence: TGCGCCAGCAGCCAACCCCGGGGGGGCAGGGACCAAGAGACCCAGTACTTC. It encodes CASSQPRGGRDQETQYF.

V and J are TRBV27 and TRBJ2-7; no reliable D call. CDR1 and CDR2 from the germline V gene are MNHEY and SMNVEV (reference sequence). V lost 6 bases and J 0 bases, leaving 9 bases between the germline ends. The CDR3 length is 13 residues. CDR3 DNA: TGTGCCAGCAGCCATCCTTCCTCCTACGAGCAGTACTTC. Translating gives CASSHPSSYEQYF.

This rearrangement joins TRBV7-3 to TRBJ2-1; D not resolved. The CDR3 is made up of 12 amino acids. Germline values: CDR1 SGHTA, CDR2 FQGTGA. The V end lost 0 bases, the J end lost 7 bases, and 4 bases lay between the germline ends. CDR3 bases: TGTGCCAGCAGCTTAACAGGGAATGAGCAGTTCTTC. Translated: CASSLTGNEQFF.

The gene calls are TRBV4-3 and TRBJ1-2; a weak D match, TRBD1 (6 bases). V gave up 2 bases and J gave up 4 bases, with 17 bases separating them. The germline CDR1 and CDR2 sequences are LGHNA and YSLEER. The CDR3 extends over 16 amino acids. This CDR3 reads CASSQSPRDTFYGYTF. For the CDR3, the DNA is TGCGCCAGCAGCCAAAGCCCCCGGGACACCTTCTATGGCTACACCTTC.

The chain couples TRBV15 to TRBJ1-1, with D unresolved. V was cut by 0 bases and J by 0 bases, with 14 bases left in between. Germline CDR1 and CDR2: LNHNV and YYDKDF (reference sequence). The CDR3 spans 17 residues. The CDR3 region has the DNA TGTGCCACCAGCAGAGATGTAGATACTAGGATGAACACTGAAGCTTTCTTT. Translated, it gives CATSRDVDTRMNTEAFF.

This chain joins TRBV29-1 and TRBJ2-1; weak D call: TRBD1 (6 bases). CDR3 length: 15 residues. CDR1 and CDR2 (germline): SQVTM, ANQGSEA. The V end was cut by 1 base, the J end by 1 base, with 11 bases between. The CDR3 nucleotides are TGCAGCGTTGAAGGTAAAACAGGGTCCTACAATGAGCAGTTCTTC. It encodes CSVEGKTGSYNEQFF.

The chain has TRBV21-1 and TRBJ2-5; the table names TRBD1, a call not compared with the DNA. TRBV21-1 is described as a pseudogene. The CDR3 is 16 residues long. The CDR3 reads CASSSFRGCYQETQYF. Written as DNA, the CDR3 is TGTGCCAGCAGCAGTTTCAGGGGGTGCTACCAAGAGACCCAGTACTTC.

Only a few counts were recorded for this clone. V gene TRBV6-1 combines with J gene TRBJ1-2, with D maybe TRBD1 (5 bases). The CDR3 runs to 15 residues. The germline CDR1 and CDR2 sequences are MNHNS and SASEGT. With 2 bases removed from V and 5 bases from J, the gap between germline ends came to 15 bases. CDR3 loop: CASSELDRGVYGYTF. The CDR3 DNA reads TGTGCCAGCAGTGAATTGGACCGGGGGGTATATGGCTACACCTTC.

In its sample, this clone was seen once. The V gene is TRBV27, the J gene TRBJ1-1, with 7 bases identical to TRBD1. Germline loops: CDR1 MNHEY, CDR2 SMNVEV (reference sequence). The CDR3 is made up of 13 amino acids. V shed 6 bases and J 4 bases; nucleotides not matched to a gene: 5. The CDR3 region has the DNA TGTGCCAGCAGGGGGAACAGGGGCACTGAAGCTTTCTTT. Its protein product is CASRGNRGTEAFF.

The rearrangement links TRBV30 to TRBJ2-7; no firm D call. The CDR3 consists of 14 residues. CDR1 is GTSNPN and CDR2 is SVGIG in the germline V gene (reference sequence). The V gene lost 0 bases and the J gene lost 2 bases, with 11 bases spanning the gap. The CDR3 sequence is CAWSVRDNPYEQYF. In DNA, the CDR3 is TGTGCCTGGAGTGTAAGAGACAACCCCTACGAGCAGTACTTC.

The genes are TRBV29-1 and TRBJ2-1; the D gene is possibly TRBD1 (6 bases). V dropped 5 bases and J dropped 8 bases, with 16 bases sitting between them. Germline CDR1 is SQVTM and CDR2 is ANQGSEA. The CDR3 consists of 13 residues. The CDR3 reads CSVLRGQTDEQFF. The CDR3, as DNA: TGCAGCGTTCTCCGTGGACAGACGGATGAGCAGTTCTTC.

Only a few counts were recorded for this clone. CDR3 sequence: CATSRGTGDYNEQFF. Written as DNA, the CDR3 is TGTGCCACCAGCAGAGGGACAGGAGACTACAATGAGCAGTTCTTC. The V gene is TRBV15, the J gene TRBJ2-1; 7 bases match TRBD1. Germline CDR1 reads LNHNV; CDR2 reads YYDKDF (reference sequence). V dropped 1 base and J dropped 3; count of bases not matched to a gene: 3. The CDR3 extends over 15 amino acids.

The chain employs TRBV29-1 and TRBJ2-1, with TRBD2 matching 15 bases. V was pared by 5 bases and J by 8 bases, with 7 bases of the junction left unmatched. The germline V gene has CDR1 SQVTM and CDR2 ANQGSEA. This CDR3 is built from 15 residues. CDR3 DNA: TGCAGCGTTCCCGGACTAGCGGGAGGGCCCGATGAGCAGTTCTTC. Protein: CSVPGLAGGPDEQFF.

The gene calls are TRBV28 and TRBJ1-6; unclear D gene. The germline gives CDR1 MDHEN, CDR2 SYDVKM. This CDR3 has 16 residues. Trimming took 7 bases from V and 6 from J, leaving 19 bases between them. CDR3 sequence reads: CASTRLSGQFNSPLHF. The CDR3 nucleotides read TGTGCCAGCACCCGATTAAGCGGGCAGTTTAATTCACCCCTCCACTTT.

The chain carries TRBV30 and TRBJ1-1, with 8 bases identical to TRBD1. The CDR3 contains 13 residues. The J segment lost 5 bases and the V segment lost 3 bases, leaving 5 bases of the junction unmatched. The germline gives CDR1 GTSNPN, CDR2 SVGIG (reference sequence). CDR3 amino acids: CAWSGQGRTEAFF. CDR3 in DNA: TGTGCCTGGAGCGGACAGGGTCGTACTGAAGCTTTCTTT.

The chain is built from TRBV11-2 and TRBJ1-2, with D unclear. Germline values: CDR1 SGHAT, CDR2 FQNNGV. Trimming removed 5 bases from V and 0 bases from J, with 10 bases in between. This CDR3 region has 14 residues. The CDR3 nucleotides read TGTGCCAGCAGCCTTGGACGGTCTAACTATGGCTACACCTTC. Protein: CASSLGRSNYGYTF.

This clone was found a few times. The chain combines TRBV9 with TRBJ1-1, with D possibly being TRBD1 (5 bases). CDR1 is SGDLS, CDR2 YYNGEE, per germline. The V end lost 4 bases, the J end lost 1 base, and 14 bases lay between the germline ends. The CDR3 covers 15 residues. The DNA of the CDR3 is TGTGCCAGCAGCCTCACCGGGACTGCGAACACTGAAGCTTTCTTT. Its translation is CASSLTGTANTEAFF.

The chain uses TRBV4-1 and TRBJ2-1; the match to TRBD2 covers 7 bases. V lost 3 bases, J lost 0 bases, and 8 bases stayed unmatched. Germline V gene lookup returns CDR1 MGHRA and CDR2 YSYEKL. The CDR3 spans 17 residues. In DNA, the CDR3 is TGCGCCAGCAGCCAGCTCTTCCTAGCGGACTCCTACAATGAGCAGTTCTTC. This gives the protein CASSQLFLADSYNEQFF.

This sequence joins TRBV5-6 and TRBJ2-7; 15 nucleotides line up with TRBD2. Germline assignment: CDR1 SGHDT and CDR2 YYEEEE. V dropped 4 bases and J dropped 2; count of bases not matched to a gene: 7. The CDR3 covers 17 residues. The CDR3 coding sequence is TGTGCCAGCAGCGCGGGGACTAGCGGGGGGTTTACCTACGAGCAGTACTTC. Translating gives CASSAGTSGGFTYEQYF.

V usage is TRBV9 and J usage is TRBJ2-1, with TRBD1 identical over 8 bases. Trimming removed 4 bases from V and 5 bases from J; junction bases left unmatched: 8. Germline-derived CDR1 and CDR2 are SGDLS and YYNGEE. The length of the CDR3 is 15 residues. In nucleotides, the CDR3 is TGTGCCAGCAGCAAAACCGGGACAGGCGACAATGAGCAGTTCTTC. Amino acid sequence: CASSKTGTGDNEQFF. The full variable domain, its missing parts supplied by reference TRBV9 and TRBJ2-1, is DSGVTQTPKHLITATGQRVTLRCSPRSGDLSVYWYQQSLDQGLQFLIQYYNGEERAKGNILERFSAQQFPDLHSELNLSSLELGDSALYFCASSKTGTGDNEQFFGPGTRLTVL.

J is TRBJ2-7 and V is TRBV29-1; tentative D call: TRBD2 (6 bases). CDR3 size: 11 residues. Deletions cut 6 bases from V and 2 bases from J, with 8 bases between. Germline V gives CDR1 SQVTM, CDR2 ANQGSEA. This CDR3 reads CSVREAYEQYF. DNA of the CDR3: TGCAGCGTGAGGGAGGCCTACGAGCAGTACTTC.

V gene TRBV27 combines with J gene TRBJ2-1; D might be TRBD2 (6 bases). Germline CDR1 is MNHEY and CDR2 is SMNVEV (reference sequence). The ends were cut back, 5 bases at V and 1 base at J, with 9 bases in the middle. CDR3 length: 14 amino acids. The CDR3 here is CASSPGLSYNEQFF. The DNA for the CDR3 is TGTGCCAGCAGTCCGGGACTTTCCTACAATGAGCAGTTCTTC.

The gene calls are TRBV15 and TRBJ2-1, with D tentatively TRBD2 (5 bases). There are 13 residues in the CDR3. In germline, CDR1 is LNHNV, CDR2 YYDKDF (reference sequence). Trimming pared 8 bases from V and 1 base from J, leaving 9 bases between. CDR3 residues: CATGRVSYNEQFF. The CDR3, as DNA: TGTGCCACCGGGCGGGTATCCTACAATGAGCAGTTCTTC.

The V and J genes are TRBV27 and TRBJ2-1, with TRBD2 as a possible D gene (5 bases). CDR3 length: 12 amino acids. The V and J ends lost 6 bases and 6 bases respectively, with 9 bases between them. The germline gives CDR1 MNHEY, CDR2 SMNVEV (reference sequence). The CDR3 spells CASRLGGNEQFF. In nucleotides, the CDR3 is TGTGCCAGCAGGCTAGGAGGCAATGAGCAGTTCTTC.